This T cell receptor beta chain was identified in a study of T cell responses to AZD1222 COVID-19 vaccine. Study observations and caveats: The donor cohort was predominantly white British with a female majority, and clonal diversity may have been underestimated. Regions left unmutated in variants are reportedly the target of nearly half of spike-specific TCRs.

Comments on this clone: Its specificity is unknown.

The data were produced by immunoSEQ multiplex PCR, yet TCRdb's version contains in-frame clones alone and is incomplete. The sample holds 140,000 to 150,000 clones, roughly nine tenths seen once. The sample here was peripheral blood, taken 28 days after the second dose of the MenACWY control vaccine. The receptor's source is an adult who received the MenACWY meningococcal vaccine as a control.

The CDR3 protein is CATSDKDRYEQYF. The CDR3 nucleotides read TGTGCCACCAGTGACAAGGACAGATACGAGCAGTACTTC. This chain links TRBV24-1 with TRBJ2-7; tentative D call: TRBD1 (6 bases). The germline CDR1 and CDR2 sequences are KGHDR and SFDVKD. The CDR3 has 13 amino acids. The V end lost 4 bases, the J end lost 4 bases, and 10 bases lay between the germline ends.